These T cell receptor beta chains were read from a single sample in a study of shared clonotypes between healthy human individuals. The assay was immunoSEQ multiplex PCR, and TCRdb's table has in-frame clones only and misses some. There are hundreds of thousands of clones in the sample; around 96% occur only once, and 0.11% lies in the top ten. Sequenced sample: naive CD8+ T cells sorted from blood. Receptors were obtained from a woman aged 25 to 39 in good health. Both conserved end residues are part of each CDR3. Fields, in order: J gene, D gene, clone size, V gene, CDR3 protein, CDR3 DNA. A D gene is named only where the DNA matches it firmly. Not every row has a clone size; where given, it reads once, few, many or a size class.

>TRBJ2-7|-|-|TRBV5-4
CASSLAPFSYEQYF
TGTGCCAGCAGCTTGGCCCCCTTCTCCTACGAGCAGTACTTC
>TRBJ2-3|-|-|TRBV28
CASSLWSPGPAPSNTQYF
TGTGCCAGCAGTTTGTGGTCCCCGGGGCCGGCCCCTTCAAATACGCAGTATTTT
>TRBJ2-7|-|-|TRBV4-1
CASSQVHSYEQYF
TGCGCCAGCAGCCAGGTCCACTCCTACGAGCAGTACTTC
>TRBJ1-1|-|-|TRBV7-9
CASRAGELETEAFF
TGTGCCAGCAGGGCTGGGGAGCTTGAGACTGAAGCTTTCTTT
>TRBJ2-1|-|-|TRBV4-2
CASSFGNNEQFF
TGTGCCAGCAGCTTCGGTAACAATGAGCAGTTCTTC
>TRBJ2-3|-|-|TRBV11-2
CASSFTGIGTDTQYF
TGTGCCAGCAGCTTCACAGGGATTGGGACAGATACGCAGTATTTT
>TRBJ1-5|-|few|TRBV6-5
CASSGTGMGQPQHF
TGTGCCAGCAGTGGAACGGGCATGGGTCAGCCCCAGCATTTT
>TRBJ1-1|-|-|TRBV7-9
CASSITILGTEAFF
TGTGCCAGCAGCATTACTATCCTTGGTACTGAAGCTTTCTTT
>TRBJ2-2|-|-|TRBV29-1
CSVAGTGKPGELFF
TGCAGCGTTGCGGGGACCGGGAAACCCGGGGAGCTGTTTTTT
>TRBJ2-7|-|-|TRBV9
CASSRDNSYEQYF
TGTGCCAGCAGCCGGGACAACTCCTACGAGCAGTACTTC
>TRBJ2-1|-|-|TRBV28
CASAEGNEQFF
TGTGCCAGCGCCGAGGGAAACGAGCAGTTCTTC
>TRBJ2-2|-|-|TRBV13
CASSLLQGGTGELFF
TGTGCCAGCAGCTTATTACAGGGTGGCACCGGGGAGCTGTTTTTT
>TRBJ1-1|-|once|TRBV13
CASRKRIDSAGLNTEAFF
TGTGCCAGCAGAAAAAGAATCGACAGCGCGGGTTTGAACACTGAAGCTTTCTTT
>TRBJ2-1|-|once|TRBV2
CASSRTKTEIYNEQFF
TGTGCCAGCAGTCGGACCAAAACAGAAATATACAATGAGCAGTTCTTC
>TRBJ2-7|-|-|TRBV7-6
CASSLSRSREQYF
TGTGCCAGCAGCTTAAGCCGGTCGAGGGAGCAGTACTTC
>TRBJ2-1|TRBD2|-|TRBV19
CASSSGRETNEQFF
TGTGCCAGTAGTAGCGGGAGGGAAACCAATGAGCAGTTCTTC
>TRBJ2-7|-|-|TRBV20-1
CSASVDYEQYF
TGCAGTGCTAGTGTGGACTACGAGCAGTACTTC
>TRBJ2-2|TRBD2|-|TRBV4-1
CASSQDRSGSSTGELFF
TGCGCCAGCAGCCAAGATCGTAGCGGGAGCAGCACCGGGGAGCTGTTTTTT
>TRBJ2-7|TRBD2|once|TRBV27
CASSASSGLISYEQYF
TGTGCCAGCAGTGCATCTAGCGGATTGATCTCCTACGAGCAGTACTTC
>TRBJ2-3|TRBD2|-|TRBV4-1
CASALAGELDTQYF
TGCGCCAGCGCCCTTGCGGGAGAATTAGATACGCAGTATTTT
>TRBJ2-7|TRBD1|-|TRBV9
CASSVGQNYEQYF
TGTGCCAGCAGCGTGGGACAGAATTACGAGCAGTACTTC
>TRBJ2-1|-|-|TRBV5-8
CASSLALFF
TGTGCCAGCAGCTTGGCCCTGTTCTTC
>TRBJ2-4|-|-|TRBV6-5
CASSNIAEKNIQYF
TGTGCCAGCAGTAATATAGCGGAAAAAAACATTCAGTACTTC
>TRBJ1-2|TRBD1|-|TRBV10-2
CATAQGASYGYTF
TGCGCCACCGCACAGGGGGCAAGCTATGGCTACACCTTC
>TRBJ2-6|-|-|TRBV27
CASSLGPARAGANVLTF
TGTGCCAGCAGTTTAGGTCCGGCCCGGGCTGGGGCCAACGTCCTGACTTTC
>TRBJ2-3|TRBD2|-|TRBV28
CASSFSKLAVASTDTQYF
TGTGCCAGCAGTTTCTCCAAACTAGCGGTCGCGAGCACAGATACGCAGTATTTT
>TRBJ1-1|-|once|TRBV11-1
CASSLGGPEAFF
TGTGCCAGCAGCTTAGGAGGCCCTGAAGCTTTCTTT
>TRBJ2-1|-|few|TRBV28
CASSYLNEQFF
TGTGCCAGCAGTTACTTAAATGAGCAGTTCTTC
>TRBJ2-7|TRBD1|-|TRBV27
CASRSGQAYEQYF
TGTGCCAGCAGGAGCGGACAGGCCTACGAGCAGTACTTC
>TRBJ2-1|TRBD2|-|TRBV19
CASSIFASGDSYNEQFF
TGTGCCAGTAGTATTTTCGCTAGCGGGGACTCCTACAATGAGCAGTTCTTC
>TRBJ1-1|TRBD1|-|TRBV7-9
CASSPNQGVEAEAFF
TGTGCCAGCAGCCCAAATCAGGGGGTAGAGGCTGAAGCTTTCTTT
>TRBJ2-7|-|-|TRBV29-1
CSAILRLGESLSYEQYF
TGCAGCGCAATACTTCGTTTGGGGGAGTCACTATCCTACGAGCAGTACTTC
>TRBJ2-1|TRBD1|-|TRBV5-4
CASRKETGSYNEQFF
TGTGCCAGCAGGAAGGAGACAGGGTCCTACAATGAGCAGTTCTTC
>TRBJ1-1|-|-|TRBV5-6
CASSFYSGQLNTEAFF
TGTGCCAGCAGCTTTTACAGCGGACAGTTAAACACTGAAGCTTTCTTT
>TRBJ1-3|-|-|TRBV10-3
CAISESGTDGNTIYF
TGTGCCATCAGTGAGTCGGGGACGGATGGAAACACCATATATTTT
>TRBJ1-1|TRBD1|-|TRBV7-9
CASSPGQRMPWATEAFF
TGTGCCAGCAGCCCGGGACAGAGGATGCCCTGGGCCACTGAAGCTTTCTTT
>TRBJ1-2|-|few|TRBV5-6
CASRPGNYGYTF
TGTGCCAGCAGGCCCGGGAACTATGGCTACACCTTC
>TRBJ2-3|TRBD2|few|TRBV29-1
CSVESREGTDTQYF
TGCAGCGTTGAATCCAGGGAGGGGACAGATACGCAGTATTTT
>TRBJ1-1|-|-|TRBV2
CASSTLGGPNTEAFF
TGTGCCAGCAGCACACTCGGGGGACCAAACACTGAAGCTTTCTTT
>TRBJ2-1|TRBD1|-|TRBV15
CATSTTGGSYNEQFF
TGTGCCACCAGCACGACAGGGGGCTCCTACAATGAGCAGTTCTTC
>TRBJ1-6|TRBD1|-|TRBV2
CASSPGQGNPPLHF
TGTGCCAGCAGCCCCGGACAGGGGAATCCACCCCTCCACTTT
>TRBJ2-2|-|once|TRBV6-1
CASSEASRVWTGELFF
TGTGCCAGCAGTGAAGCCAGCAGGGTTTGGACCGGGGAGCTGTTTTTT
>TRBJ2-1|-|-|TRBV19
CASSIVRSRSSYNEQFF
TGTGCCAGTAGTATAGTTCGGAGCCGCAGCTCCTACAATGAGCAGTTCTTC
>TRBJ2-5|-|-|TRBV28
CASSPGWAVGPETQYF
TGTGCCAGCAGCCCAGGGTGGGCGGTGGGCCCAGAGACCCAGTACTTC
>TRBJ2-7|TRBD2|-|TRBV7-4
CASSVSPLLAEPHEQYF
TGTGCCAGCAGCGTGTCGCCCTTACTAGCGGAGCCCCACGAGCAGTACTTC
>TRBJ1-1|TRBD1|-|TRBV5-1
CASSLAGTANTEAFF
TGCGCCAGCAGCTTGGCAGGGACAGCGAACACTGAAGCTTTCTTT
>TRBJ2-3|-|-|TRBV5-6
CASSLSSDTQYF
TGTGCCAGCAGCTTGTCTTCAGATACGCAGTATTTT
>TRBJ1-1|-|-|TRBV19
CASSNWENTEAFF
TGTGCCAGTAGTAACTGGGAGAACACTGAAGCTTTCTTT
>TRBJ2-3|-|-|TRBV5-6
CASSPPTGTQYF
TGTGCCAGCAGCCCCCCCACGGGGACGCAGTATTTT
>TRBJ1-2|-|-|TRBV27
CASKTGFHGYTF
TGTGCCAGCAAAACAGGGTTCCATGGCTACACCTTC
>TRBJ2-2|-|-|TRBV7-9
CASSDSVTGELFF
TGTGCCAGCAGCGACAGTGTGACCGGGGAGCTGTTTTTT